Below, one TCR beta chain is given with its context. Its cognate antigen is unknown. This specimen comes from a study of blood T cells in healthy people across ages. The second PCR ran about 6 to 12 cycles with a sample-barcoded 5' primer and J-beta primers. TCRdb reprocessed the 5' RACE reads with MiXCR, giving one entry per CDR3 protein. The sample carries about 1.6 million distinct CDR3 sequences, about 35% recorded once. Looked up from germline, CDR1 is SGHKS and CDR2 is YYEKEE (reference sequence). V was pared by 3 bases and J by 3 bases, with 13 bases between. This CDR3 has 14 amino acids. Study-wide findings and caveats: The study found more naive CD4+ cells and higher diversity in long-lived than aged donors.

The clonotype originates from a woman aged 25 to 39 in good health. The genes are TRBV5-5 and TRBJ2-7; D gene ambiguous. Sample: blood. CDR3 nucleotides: TGTGCCAGCAGCTCCCTAGAGGCAGGCTACGAGCAGTACTTC. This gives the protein CASSSLEAGYEQYF.